Included here is one T cell receptor beta chain sequence, with context. In its sample, this clone was seen once. Its antigen is not yet known. Base qualities are not provided; no much larger clone lies one nucleotide away. These data are taken from a study of graft-versus-host responses after intestinal transplantation (dated by TCRdb to the early 2020s). Regarding the complete study: Multivisceral, liver-intestinal, or isolated intestinal transplants were received by the recipients. Anti-thymocyte globulin induction was given to all recipients, followed by maintenance tacrolimus and steroids for approximately three years. After intestinal transplantation, graft-versus-host and host-versus-graft alloreactive T cell clones in the graft, circulation and bone marrow were tracked using bulk TCR-beta CDR3 sequencing. Alloreactive clones were identified by sequencing pre-transplant mixed lymphocyte reaction products and comparing these products with unstimulated pre-transplant donor and recipient T cells. The cohort enrolled 24 intestinal transplant recipients, one of whom was a retransplant, and a few patients without pretransplant specimens were excluded. Donor T cell macrochimerism was defined as a peak of at least 4% donor T cells among recipient peripheral blood mononuclear cells. Samples from a few later patients were sequenced in-house on an Illumina MiSeq with MiXCR processing rather than by the commercial service.

Overall study outcomes, separate from this receptor: Early after transplant, peak levels of circulating GvH clones were associated with declines in HvG clones. High GvH to HvG T cell clonal ratios were observed in the allografts of patients with donor T cell macrochimerism. GvH clones turned up in recipient bone marrow, with some appearing earlier in ileal mucosa or blood, a pattern consistent with an intestinal mucosal origin. Conclusions were limited by the relatively low number and heterogeneity of intestinal transplant patients.

What this sample's time point label stands for: cells obtained before transplantation from donor or recipient. CD3+CD4+ and CD3+CD8+ populations were FACS-sorted from unstimulated pre-transplant donor and recipient cells taken from spleen or lymph nodes. Reading the germline V gene gives CDR1 LGHNA and CDR2 YSLEER. From the cysteine up to the phenylalanine, the CDR3 has a length of 13 residues. Of the read, only the CDR3 DNA is kept; its 39 bases are in frame from base 1. The germline ends are 5 bases apart after V is trimmed by 2 bases and J by 0 bases. Preparation of the library involved the immunoSEQ multiplex PCR assay. For most patients, genomic DNA was isolated with the Qiagen DNeasy Blood and Tissue Kit and sent frozen to Adaptive Biotechnologies for TCR sequencing. For most patients, high-throughput TCR-beta CDR3 sequencing of genomic DNA was performed by Adaptive Biotechnologies. The authors' analysis ran thus. TCR sequencing data for roughly 18 patients were retrieved from Adaptive's ImmunoSEQ software; a few other patients were processed with MiXCR and VDJtools. CD4 versus CD8 sorting errors were corrected by removing sequences found in both subsets at a frequency ratio below 5:1. CDR3 nucleotide sequences shared by donor and recipient were removed because the origin of these sequences could not be assigned. To count as alloreactive, a clone needed at least 2-fold expansion over unstimulated cells and a minimum CFSE-low frequency of 0.002% (template counts) or 0.001% (read counts). Mappable clones were those detected in sequenced pre-transplant spleen, lymph node, or MLR CFSE-low populations of the donor or recipient. Cumulative frequency of alloreactive clones was calculated as a percentage of all sequences weighted by copy number. TCRdb carries this immuneACCESS record with in-frame sequences only. Its versions omit some clonotypes, under half of them owing to an unresolved V gene in the studies checked, with the rest unexplained. V and J calls and clone size come straight from that table; D and trimming were deduced from the DNA. For this sample the table gives around 100,000 clones, of which roughly nine tenths were detected only once. Clones ranked in the top ten supply about 0.18% of the sample.

This chain is built from TRBV4-3 and TRBJ2-7; the D gene is not confidently resolved. The origin of this receptor is a human donor who was the organ donor for an intestinal transplant. The source was unstimulated CD4+ T cells sorted from spleen or lymph node cells, collected before transplant. The CDR3 in this case is CASSQRHSYEQYF. The nucleotides are TGCGCCAGCAGCCAACGACACTCCTACGAGCAGTACTTC.